Within the sample, the clone carrying this TCR beta chain is medium-sized. Its antigen is as yet unknown. This entry is derived from a study of metastatic and nonmetastatic thyroid tumors. As for the study in general: The authors compared repertoires across blood and tumor or nodule tissue from malignant and benign thyroid patients. General study results and limits: Benign nodules reportedly had significantly lower TCR beta diversity than malignant thyroid tumors in blood and tumor.

No treatment of any kind had been given to any patient before thyroid surgery. In the original analysis: What underpinned the distant-metastasis classifier for papillary thyroid cancer was the set of CDR3 differences across clinicopathological groups. TCRdb reanalyzed the PCR reads with MiXCR. The V and J calls reflect TCRdb's pipeline rather than the authors' work. The table includes roughly 6,900 clones, 27% detected once. Germline CDR1 and CDR2: ENHRY and SYGVKD. Between the trimmed V and J ends, which lost 6 bases and 5 bases, there was a span of 17 bases. CDR3 size: 15 residues. This chain uses TRBV10-3 with TRBJ2-1, with a tentative D call TRBD1 (5 bases). The sample consisted of adjacent normal tissue. This clonotype was sampled from a male donor with papillary thyroid cancer or a benign thyroid nodule (not recorded which). Some clones in this sample may be carry-over from other donors' samples. The CDR3 DNA is TGTGCCATCAGCGACAGCCGAACGTCAAACAATGAGCAGTTCTTC. The encoded protein is CAISDSRTSNNEQFF.